The text below deals with one TCR beta chain. The antigen is not known. The entry originates in a study of T cells in localized non-small cell lung cancer. The study's findings and limits: An association was observed between higher blood T cell density and longer overall survival. Median around 56 top-100 tumor clones were shared with paired adjacent lung. Measurement of T cell clonality placed uninvolved adjacent lung highest, above the level in tumor.

This CDR3 spans 15 amino acids. V was cut by 9 bases and J by 1 base, with 18 bases left in between. Germline assignment: CDR1 MDHEN and CDR2 SYDVKM. Profiled with immunoSEQ multiplex PCR; TCRdb holds only in-frame clones, not every one. The table lists some 33,000 clones, around 77% of them singletons. The sequence derives from a male donor older than 55 with stage III squamous cell lung carcinoma. This chain links TRBV28 with TRBJ1-1, with a weak D call TRBD1 (6 bases). Sequenced material: peripheral blood, taken before any cancer treatment. This chain's CDR3 is CASSSAGVRNTEAFF. The CDR3 bases are TGTGCCAGTTCATCAGCAGGGGTGAGGAACACTGAAGCTTTCTTT.